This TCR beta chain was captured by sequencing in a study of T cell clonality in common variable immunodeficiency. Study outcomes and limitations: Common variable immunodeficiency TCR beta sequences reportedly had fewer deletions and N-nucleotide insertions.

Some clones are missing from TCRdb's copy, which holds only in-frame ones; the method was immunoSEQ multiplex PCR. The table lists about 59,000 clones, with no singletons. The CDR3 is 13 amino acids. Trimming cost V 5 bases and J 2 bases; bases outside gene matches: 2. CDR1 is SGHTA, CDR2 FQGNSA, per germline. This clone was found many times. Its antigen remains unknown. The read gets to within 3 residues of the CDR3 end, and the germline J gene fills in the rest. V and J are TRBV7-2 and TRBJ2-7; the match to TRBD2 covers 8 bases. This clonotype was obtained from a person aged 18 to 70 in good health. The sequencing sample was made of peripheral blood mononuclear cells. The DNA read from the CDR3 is TGTGCCAGCAGCCCGGGGGGGACCTACGAG. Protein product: CASSPGGTYE. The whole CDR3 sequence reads CASSPGGTYEQYF. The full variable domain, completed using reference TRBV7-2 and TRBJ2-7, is GAGVSQSPSNKVTEKGKDVELRCDPISGHTALYWYRQSLGQGLEFLIYFQGNSAPDKSGLPSDRFSAERTGGSVSTLTIQRTQQEDSAVYLCASSPGGTYEQYFGPGTRLTVT.